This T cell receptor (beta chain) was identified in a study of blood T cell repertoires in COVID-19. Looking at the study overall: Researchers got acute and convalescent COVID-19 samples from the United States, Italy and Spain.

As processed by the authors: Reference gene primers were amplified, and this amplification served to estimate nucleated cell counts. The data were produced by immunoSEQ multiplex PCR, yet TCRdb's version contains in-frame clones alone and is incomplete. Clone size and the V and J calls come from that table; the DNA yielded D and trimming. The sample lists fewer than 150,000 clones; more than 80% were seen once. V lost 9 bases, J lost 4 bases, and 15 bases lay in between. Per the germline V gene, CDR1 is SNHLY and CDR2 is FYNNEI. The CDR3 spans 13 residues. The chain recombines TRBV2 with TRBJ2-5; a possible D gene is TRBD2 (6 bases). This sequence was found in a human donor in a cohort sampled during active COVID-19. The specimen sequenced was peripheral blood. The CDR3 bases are TGTGCCAGACAGGTGGGGGGTGGAGAGACCCAGTACTTC. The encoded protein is CARQVGGGETQYF.